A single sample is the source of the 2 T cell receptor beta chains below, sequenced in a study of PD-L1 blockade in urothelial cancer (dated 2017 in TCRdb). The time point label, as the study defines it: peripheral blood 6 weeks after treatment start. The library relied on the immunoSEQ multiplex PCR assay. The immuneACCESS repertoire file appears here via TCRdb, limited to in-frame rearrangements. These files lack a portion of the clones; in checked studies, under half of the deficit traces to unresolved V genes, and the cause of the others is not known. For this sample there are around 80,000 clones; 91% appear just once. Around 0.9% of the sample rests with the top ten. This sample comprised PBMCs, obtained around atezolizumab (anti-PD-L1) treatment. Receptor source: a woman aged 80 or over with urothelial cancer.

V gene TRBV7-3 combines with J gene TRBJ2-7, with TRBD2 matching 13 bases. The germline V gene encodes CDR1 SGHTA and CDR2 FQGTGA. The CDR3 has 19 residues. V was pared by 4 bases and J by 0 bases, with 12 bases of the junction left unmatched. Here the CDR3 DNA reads TGTGCCAGCAGCTATTCCGGACTAGCGGGGGATGGGAACTCCTACGAGCAGTACTTC. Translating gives CASSYSGLAGDGNSYEQYF. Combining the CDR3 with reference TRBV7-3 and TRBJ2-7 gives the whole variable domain GAGVSQTPSNKVTEKGKYVELRCDPISGHTALYWYRQSLGQGPEFLIYFQGTGAADDSGLPNDRFFAVRPEGSVSTLKIQRTERGDSAVYLCASSYSGLAGDGNSYEQYFGPGTRLTVT.

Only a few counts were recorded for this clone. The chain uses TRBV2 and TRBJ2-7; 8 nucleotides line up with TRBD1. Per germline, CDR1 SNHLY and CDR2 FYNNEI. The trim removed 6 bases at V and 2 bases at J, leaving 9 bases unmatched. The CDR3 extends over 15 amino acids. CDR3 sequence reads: CASSTLGTGAYEQYF. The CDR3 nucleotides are TGTGCCAGCAGCACACTCGGGACAGGAGCCTACGAGCAGTACTTC.